This T cell receptor beta chain was identified in a study of OX40 agonist ivuxolimab in advanced cancers. Looking at the study overall: People in dose escalation had one of these cancers: hepatocellular carcinoma, melanoma, renal cell or head and neck cancer.

TCRdb's copy holds only in-frame clones and misses some; the assay was immunoSEQ multiplex PCR. The sample yields more than 50,000 clones, 65% to 85% seen once. This CDR3 is built from 14 residues. V shed 8 bases, J shed 4 bases, and the junction held 9 bases outside the gene matches. Germline V gene lookup returns CDR1 SNHLY and CDR2 FYNNEI. Only a few counts were recorded for this clone. The chain employs TRBV2 and TRBJ1-1; 8 bases agree with TRBD1. This receptor was obtained from an adult with an advanced solid tumor such as melanoma, head and neck, liver or kidney cancer. Source: CD4+ or CD8+ T cells sorted from blood, taken in a trial of the OX40 agonist ivuxolimab. CDR3 protein: CASRAGGAVTEAFF. CDR3 coding DNA: TGTGCCAGCCGCGCAGGGGGCGCGGTCACTGAAGCTTTCTTT.